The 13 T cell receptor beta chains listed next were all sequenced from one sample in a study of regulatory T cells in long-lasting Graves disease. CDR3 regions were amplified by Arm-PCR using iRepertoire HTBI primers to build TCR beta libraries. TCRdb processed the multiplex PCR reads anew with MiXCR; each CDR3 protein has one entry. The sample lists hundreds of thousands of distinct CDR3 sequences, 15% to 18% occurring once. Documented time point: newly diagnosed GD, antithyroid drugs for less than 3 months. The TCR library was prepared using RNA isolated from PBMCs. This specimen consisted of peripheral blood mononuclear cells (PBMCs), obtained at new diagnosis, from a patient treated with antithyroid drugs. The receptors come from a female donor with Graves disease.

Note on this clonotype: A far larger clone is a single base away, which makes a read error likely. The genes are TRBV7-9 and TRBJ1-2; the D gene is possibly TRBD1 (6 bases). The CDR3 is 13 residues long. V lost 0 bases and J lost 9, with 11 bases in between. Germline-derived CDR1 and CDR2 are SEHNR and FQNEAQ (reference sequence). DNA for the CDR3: TGTGCCAGCAGCTTAGCACAGGGAGGGAGCTACACCTTC. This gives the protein CASSLAQGGSYTF.

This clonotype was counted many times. In nucleotides, the CDR3 is TGCAGCGTTGAAGAATTGGGGGCAGGGTGGTTAGCTTTCTTT. This sequence encodes CSVEELGAGWLAFF. The chain joins TRBV29-1 to TRBJ1-1, with D possibly matching TRBD1 (6 bases). The germline V gene has CDR1 SQVTM and CDR2 ANQGSEA. Between the trimmed V and J ends, which lost 0 bases and 10 bases, there was a span of 18 bases. The CDR3 spans 14 residues.

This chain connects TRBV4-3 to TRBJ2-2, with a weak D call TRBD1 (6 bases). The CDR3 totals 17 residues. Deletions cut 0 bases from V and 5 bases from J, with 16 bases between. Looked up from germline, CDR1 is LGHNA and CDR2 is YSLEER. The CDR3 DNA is TGCGCCAGCAGCCAAGAGGCTTTAGGGGGTATGACCGGGGAGCTGTTTTTT. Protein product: CASSQEALGGMTGELFF.

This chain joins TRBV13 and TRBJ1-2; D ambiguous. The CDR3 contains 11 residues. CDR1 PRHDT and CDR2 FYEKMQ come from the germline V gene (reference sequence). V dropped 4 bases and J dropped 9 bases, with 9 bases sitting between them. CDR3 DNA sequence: TGTGCCAGCAGCTCTTCCTCGAGCTACACCTTC. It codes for CASSSSSSYTF. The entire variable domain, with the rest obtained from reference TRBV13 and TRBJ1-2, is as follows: AAGVIQSPRHLIKEKRETATLKCYPIPRHDTVYWYQQGPGQDPQFLISFYEKMQSDKGSIPDRFSAQQFSDYHSELNMSSLELGDSALYFCASSSSSSYTFGSGTRLTVV.

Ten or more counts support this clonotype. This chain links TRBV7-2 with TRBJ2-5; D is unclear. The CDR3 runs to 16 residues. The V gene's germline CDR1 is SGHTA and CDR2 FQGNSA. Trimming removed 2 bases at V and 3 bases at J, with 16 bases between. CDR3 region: CASSLTVDQDKETQYF. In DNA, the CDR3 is TGTGCCAGCAGCTTAACAGTCGATCAAGATAAAGAGACCCAGTACTTC.

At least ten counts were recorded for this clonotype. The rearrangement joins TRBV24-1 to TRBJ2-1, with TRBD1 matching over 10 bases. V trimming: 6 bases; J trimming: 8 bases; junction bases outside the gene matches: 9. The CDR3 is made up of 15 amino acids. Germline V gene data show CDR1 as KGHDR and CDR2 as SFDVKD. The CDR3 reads CATSRSGTGEHEQFF. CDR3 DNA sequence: TGTGCCACCAGTCGATCCGGGACAGGGGAACATGAGCAGTTCTTC.

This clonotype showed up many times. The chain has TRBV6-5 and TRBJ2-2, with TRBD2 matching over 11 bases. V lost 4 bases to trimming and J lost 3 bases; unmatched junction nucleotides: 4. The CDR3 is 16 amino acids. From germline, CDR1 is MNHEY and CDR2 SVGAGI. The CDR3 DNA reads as TGTGCCAGCAGTTCTGGACTAGCGGGTTACACCGGGGAGCTGTTTTTT. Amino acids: CASSSGLAGYTGELFF.

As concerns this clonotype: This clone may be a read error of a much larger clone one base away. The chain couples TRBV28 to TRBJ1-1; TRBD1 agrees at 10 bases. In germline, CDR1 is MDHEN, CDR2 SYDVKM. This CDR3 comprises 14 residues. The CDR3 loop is CASSDRGPNTGAFF. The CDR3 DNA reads TGTGCCAGCAGTGACAGGGGGCCGAACACTGGAGCTTTCTTT.

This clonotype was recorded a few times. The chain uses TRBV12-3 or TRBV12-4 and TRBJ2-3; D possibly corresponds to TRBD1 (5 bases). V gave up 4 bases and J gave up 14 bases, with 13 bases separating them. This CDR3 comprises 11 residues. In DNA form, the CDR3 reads TGTGCCAGCAGTTCCCAGGGTTTAGGGTATTTT. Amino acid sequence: CASSSQGLGYF.

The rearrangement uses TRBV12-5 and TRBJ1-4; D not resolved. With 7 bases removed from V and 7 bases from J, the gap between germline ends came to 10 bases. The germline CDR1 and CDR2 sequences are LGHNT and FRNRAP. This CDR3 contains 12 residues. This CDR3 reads CASARGSEKLFF. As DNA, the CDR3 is TGTGCTAGTGCCCGGGGAAGTGAAAAACTGTTTTTT.

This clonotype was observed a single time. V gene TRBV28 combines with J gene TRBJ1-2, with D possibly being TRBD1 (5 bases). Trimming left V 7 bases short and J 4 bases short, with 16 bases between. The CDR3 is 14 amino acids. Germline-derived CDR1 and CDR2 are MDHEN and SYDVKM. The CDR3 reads CASTYGAWGYGYTF. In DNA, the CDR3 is TGTGCCAGCACCTATGGGGCCTGGGGCTATGGCTACACCTTC.

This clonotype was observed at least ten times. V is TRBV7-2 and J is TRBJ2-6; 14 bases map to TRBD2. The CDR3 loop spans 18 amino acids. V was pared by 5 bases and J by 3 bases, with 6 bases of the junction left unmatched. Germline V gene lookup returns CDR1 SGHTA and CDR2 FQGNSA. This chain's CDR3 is CASSPGTSGSVGANVLTF. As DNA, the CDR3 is TGTGCCAGCAGCCCAGGGACTAGCGGGAGTGTTGGGGCCAACGTCCTGACTTTC.

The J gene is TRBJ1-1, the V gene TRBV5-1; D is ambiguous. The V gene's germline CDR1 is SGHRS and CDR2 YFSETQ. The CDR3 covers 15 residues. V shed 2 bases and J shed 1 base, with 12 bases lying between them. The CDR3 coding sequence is TGCGCCAGCAGCTTTAAGAGGGAACGGAACACTGAAGCTTTCTTT. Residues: CASSFKRERNTEAFF.